The present T cell receptor (beta chain) was sequenced within a study of post-analysis software for immune sequencing data. Study as a whole: Relapsing-remitting, secondary progressive and progressive-relapsing multiple sclerosis courses were included. Overall study results and limits: Multiple sclerosis patients had significantly lower normalized Chao1 diversity than controls. Patients had higher frequencies than controls of about five TRBV segments, including TRBV5-6, TRBV5-1 and TRBV20-1. Co-batched samples clustered tightly together by F measure.

Unique molecular identifiers were present in the TCR beta cDNA libraries. There were roughly 1 to 11 million T cells, and around 460,000 cDNA molecules came from them. Each CDR3 protein is one row after TCRdb ran MiXCR on the PCR reads. The sample has fewer than 850,000 distinct CDR3 sequences; roughly 30% are singletons. V lost 8 bases and J 7 bases, leaving 14 bases between the germline ends. This CDR3 spans 12 amino acids. Germline V lookup: CDR1 SGHDN, CDR2 FVKESK. A word on this clonotype: Its antigen is undetermined.

The genes are TRBV14 and TRBJ1-2, with D possibly matching TRBD1 (5 bases). Sample: blood. The sequence was obtained from a girl aged 5-17 years with multiple sclerosis. CDR3 protein: CASHTGGGGYTF. The CDR3, as DNA: TGTGCCAGCCATACAGGAGGCGGTGGCTACACCTTC.